This T cell receptor (beta chain) stems from a study of T cell clones after liver transplantation. Background on the study: Post-transplant blood was tracked for graft-donor-reactive T cell clones identified in a pre-transplant mixed lymphocyte reaction. Third-party-reactive TCRbeta sequences from pre-transplant mixed lymphocyte reactions served as antigen-independent comparators. Standard immunosuppression, with no induction, continued until 12-24 months after transplant.

TCRdb keeps only in-frame clones here, not all; method: immunoSEQ multiplex PCR. The data hold roughly 51,000 clones, with over 65% observed a single time. This CDR3 is 15 amino acids long. Germline trimming cut 1 base from V and 7 bases from J; bases unmatched to any gene: 6. CDR1 is SNHLY, CDR2 FYNNEI, per germline. The genes are TRBV2 and TRBJ1-5; the match to TRBD1 covers 8 bases. The clonotype comes from a human patient who received a liver transplant. Some T cells may be supplied by the graft donor. The source material was CD4+ T cells from blood, sampled roughly 56 months after liver transplant. The CDR3 loop is CASSEGQGAWQPQHF. In nucleotides, the CDR3 is TGTGCCAGCAGTGAAGGGCAGGGGGCTTGGCAGCCCCAGCATTTT.